These T cell receptor beta chains were read from a single sample in a study of technical replicates of blood from several donors. Sequenced by immunoSEQ multiplex PCR; TCRdb stores in-frame clones only, minus some. The table includes about 85,000 clones, about 94% detected once. Sequences were obtained from T cells isolated from PBMCs. The source of these receptors is a human donor in good health. The CDR3 runs from the conserved cysteine through the conserved F or W. The D gene is left open where the match is weak. Clone size is given for some rows only: seen once, a few or many times, or a class if the clone is expanded.

>TRBJ2-2|NA|TRBD1|TRBV5-1
CASSLEALDRATGELFF
TGCGCCAGCAGCTTGGAAGCCTTAGACAGGGCCACCGGGGAGCTGTTTTTT
>TRBJ2-5|NA|NA|TRBV19
CASSIGPRGETQYF
TGTGCCAGTAGTATCGGCCCCAGGGGAGAGACCCAGTACTTC
>TRBJ2-1|NA|TRBD2|TRBV5-4
CASSSGTSGSNEQFF
TGTGCCAGCAGCTCCGGGACTAGCGGGAGTAATGAGCAGTTCTTC
>TRBJ2-3|NA|TRBD1|TRBV28
CASSPLDRDEGTQYF
TGTGCCAGCAGTCCCTTGGACAGGGATGAGGGTACGCAGTATTTT
>TRBJ2-1|NA|TRBD1|TRBV30
CAWSKDRGNNEQFF
TGTGCCTGGAGTAAGGACAGGGGGAACAATGAGCAGTTCTTC
>TRBJ2-7|NA|TRBD1|TRBV5-4
CASAEGQADNEQYF
TGTGCCAGCGCCGAGGGACAGGCGGACAACGAGCAGTACTTC
>TRBJ2-7|NA|NA|TRBV4-1
CASSQPGKERYF
TGCGCCAGCAGCCAACCCGGGAAGGAACGGTACTTC
>TRBJ2-1|NA|NA|TRBV10-2
CASSESGTHNEQFF
TGCGCCAGCAGTGAGTCCGGTACCCACAATGAGCAGTTCTTC
>TRBJ1-2|NA|NA|TRBV7-2
CASSLVGDGYTF
TGTGCCAGCAGCTTAGTAGGGGATGGCTACACCTTC
>TRBJ2-3|NA|NA|TRBV15
CATSRAYTDTQYF
TGTGCCACCAGCAGAGCCTACACAGATACGCAGTATTTT
>TRBJ2-7|once|NA|TRBV13
CASSLDSGREVYEQYF
TGTGCCAGCAGCTTAGACTCCGGCAGGGAGGTCTACGAGCAGTACTTC
>TRBJ2-7|NA|TRBD1|TRBV10-3
CAISDPRDRGYEQYF
TGTGCCATCAGTGATCCCCGGGACAGGGGCTACGAGCAGTACTTC
>TRBJ2-5|NA|TRBD2|TRBV11-2
CASSLAELAGGQETQYF
TGTGCCAGCAGCTTAGCCGAGCTAGCGGGTGGGCAGGAGACCCAGTACTTC
>TRBJ2-7|NA|TRBD1|TRBV5-6
CASSYGQGRRDEQYF
TGTGCCAGCAGCTATGGACAGGGTAGAAGAGACGAGCAGTACTTC
>TRBJ2-2|NA|NA|TRBV5-4
CASSLVTRTNTGELFF
TGTGCCAGCAGCTTGGTTACCAGAACGAACACCGGGGAGCTGTTTTTT
>TRBJ2-7|NA|NA|TRBV5-4
CASSLGGDSSYEQYF
TGTGCCAGCAGCTTGGGGGGGGACAGCTCCTACGAGCAGTACTTC
>TRBJ1-2|NA|NA|TRBV19
CASSKTTNYGYTF
TGTGCCAGTAGTAAAACAACTAACTATGGCTACACCTTC